This TCR beta chain was sequenced in a study of vaccination and CD4 T cells after COVID-19. A note on this clonotype: The antigen is not known.

Time point here: late sampling 161 to 241 days after vaccination in three convalescent patients. Documented treatment: roughly ten-day PBMC culture with coronavirus spike peptide pools or control peptides (ViraFEST assay). At the Johns Hopkins FTIC core, DNA taken from cultured CD4+ T cells was sequenced by way of the Oncomine TCR Beta short-read assay. TCRdb re-called the PCR reads through MiXCR, storing one row per CDR3 protein. The sample lists tens of thousands of distinct CDR3 sequences; around two fifths were seen once. Germline V lookup: CDR1 SGHNT, CDR2 YYREEE (reference sequence). With 4 bases clipped from V and 5 bases from J, the junction kept 1 base outside the gene matches. The CDR3 length is 12 residues.

The source is a human donor who had recovered from COVID-19. The sample here was CD4+ T cells from blood, cultured in vitro, taken about 7 months after SARS-CoV-2 vaccination. The chain uses TRBV5-4 and TRBJ2-3; 7 positions match TRBD2. CDR3 DNA: TGTGCCAGCAGCCGGGGGGTAGATACGCAGTATTTT. Protein sequence: CASSRGVDTQYF.